This note documents a single T cell receptor beta chain sequence. This sample was taken from a study of blood T cell repertoires in COVID-19. Data came from immunoSEQ multiplex PCR; TCRdb stores just in-frame clones and leaves some out. The data show 70,000 to 95,000 clones, around four fifths seen once. Germline assignment: CDR1 SGHTA and CDR2 FQGNSA. Trimming stripped 2 bases from V and 7 bases from J, with 9 bases between. The CDR3 has 13 residues. Material for sequencing was peripheral blood. The chain couples TRBV7-2 to TRBJ1-5; a weak D match, TRBD1 (5 bases). The sequence was collected from a human donor in a cohort sampled during active COVID-19. In DNA form, the CDR3 reads TGTGCCAGCAGCTTATACCAGGGCCAGCCCCAGCATTTT. Encoded protein: CASSLYQGQPQHF. Full variable domain (rest looked up from reference TRBV7-2 and TRBJ1-5): GAGVSQSPSNKVTEKGKDVELRCDPISGHTALYWYRQSLGQGLEFLIYFQGNSAPDKSGLPSDRFSAERTGGSVSTLTIQRTQQEDSAVYLCASSLYQGQPQHFGDGTRLSIL.